The 3 T cell receptor beta chains reported below all come from one sample, sequenced in a study of response to subunit inactivated influenza vaccine. Each CDR3 protein is one row after TCRdb ran MiXCR on the RT-PCR reads. The table records 430,000 or so distinct CDR3 sequences, 9.5% to 12% of them present only once. Here the sequenced sample was PBMCs from blood, taken about 6 weeks after vaccination. All receptors come from a man aged 50 to 59 who received an inactivated influenza vaccine.

Note on this clonotype: Germline is not matched at one junction end, which may reflect a read error. The chain is built from TRBV5-1 and TRBJ2-1, with D possibly TRBD1 on 6 matching bases. The CDR3 has 18 residues. The V gene's germline CDR1 is SGHRS and CDR2 YFSETQ. The CDR3 bases are TGCGCCAGCAGAAGAGGGGGTTTTGCGGTTAGCTCCTACACTGAGCAGTTCTTC. As protein: CASRRGGFAVSSYTEQFF.

The chain carries TRBV30 and TRBJ2-4, with D possibly called TRBD1 or TRBD2 (5 bases each). Germline lookup yields CDR1 GTSNPN and CDR2 SVGIG (reference sequence). This CDR3 has 15 residues. Deletions cut 0 bases from V and 7 bases from J, with 16 bases between. The CDR3 bases are TGTGCCTGGAGTGTATTGGGGACCTCGGGGAACATTCAGTACTTC. Protein sequence: CAWSVLGTSGNIQYF.

The V gene is TRBV13, the J gene TRBJ2-5; no reliable D call. V lost 3 bases to trimming and J lost 7 bases, with 15 bases between them. There are 14 residues in the CDR3. Germline values: CDR1 PRHDT, CDR2 FYEKMQ (reference sequence). DNA of the CDR3: TGTGCCAGCAGCTTTGGCGTTTCTTCGGGGACCCAGTACTTC. Amino acids: CASSFGVSSGTQYF.